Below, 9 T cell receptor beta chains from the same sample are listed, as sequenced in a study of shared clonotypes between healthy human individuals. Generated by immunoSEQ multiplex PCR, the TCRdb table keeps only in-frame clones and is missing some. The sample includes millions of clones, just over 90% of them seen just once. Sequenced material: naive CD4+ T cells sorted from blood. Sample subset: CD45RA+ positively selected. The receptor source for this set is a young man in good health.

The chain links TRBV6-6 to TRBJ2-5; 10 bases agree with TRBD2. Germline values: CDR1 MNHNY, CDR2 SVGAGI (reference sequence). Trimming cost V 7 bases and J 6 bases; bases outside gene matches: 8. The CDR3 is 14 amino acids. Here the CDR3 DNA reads TGTGCCAGCAATTATCTAGCGGGGGAACAGACCCAGTACTTC. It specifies CASNYLAGEQTQYF.

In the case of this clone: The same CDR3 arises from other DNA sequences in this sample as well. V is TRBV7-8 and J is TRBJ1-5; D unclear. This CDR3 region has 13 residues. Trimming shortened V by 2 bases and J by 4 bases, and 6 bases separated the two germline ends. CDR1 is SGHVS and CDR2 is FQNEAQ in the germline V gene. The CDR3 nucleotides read TGTGCCAGCAGCTTAACCGGAAATCAGCCCCAGCATTTT. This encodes CASSLTGNQPQHF.

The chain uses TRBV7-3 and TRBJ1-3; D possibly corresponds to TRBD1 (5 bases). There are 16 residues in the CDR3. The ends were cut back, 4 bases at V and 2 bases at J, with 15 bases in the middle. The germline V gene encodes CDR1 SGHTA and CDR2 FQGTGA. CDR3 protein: CASSSRGLPAGNTIYF. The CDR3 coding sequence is TGTGCCAGCAGCTCCCGGGGCCTCCCTGCTGGAAACACCATATATTTT.

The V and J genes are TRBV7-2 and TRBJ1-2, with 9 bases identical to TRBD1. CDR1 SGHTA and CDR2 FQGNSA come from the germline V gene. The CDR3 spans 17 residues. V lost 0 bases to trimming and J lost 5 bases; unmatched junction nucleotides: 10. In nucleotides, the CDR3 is TGTGCCAGCAGCTTAGCCCCGGGACAGGGTTTTTTGTATGGCTACACCTTC. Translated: CASSLAPGQGFLYGYTF.

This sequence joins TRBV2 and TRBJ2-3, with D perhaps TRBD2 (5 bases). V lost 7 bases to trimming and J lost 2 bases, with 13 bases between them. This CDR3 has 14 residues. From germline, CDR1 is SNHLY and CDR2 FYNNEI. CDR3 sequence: CASKSGLYTDTQYF. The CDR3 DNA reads TGTGCCAGCAAAAGCGGACTTTACACAGATACGCAGTATTTT. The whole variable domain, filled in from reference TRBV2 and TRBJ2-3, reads EPEVTQTPSHQVTQMGQEVILRCVPISNHLYFYWYRQILGQKVEFLVSFYNNEISEKSEIFDDQFSVERPDGSNFTLKIRSTKLEDSAMYFCASKSGLYTDTQYFGPGTRLTVL.

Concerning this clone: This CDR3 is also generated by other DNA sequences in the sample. The chain's CDR3 is CASSDSGGAYNEQFF. The CDR3 DNA reads as TGTGCCAGCAGTGACTCAGGGGGGGCCTACAATGAGCAGTTCTTC. The chain combines TRBV6-4 with TRBJ2-1; possible D gene TRBD2, 7 bases. The CDR3 has 15 amino acids. The V and J ends lost 0 bases and 2 bases respectively, with 8 bases between them. Germline V CDR1 and CDR2: MRHNA, SNTAGT.

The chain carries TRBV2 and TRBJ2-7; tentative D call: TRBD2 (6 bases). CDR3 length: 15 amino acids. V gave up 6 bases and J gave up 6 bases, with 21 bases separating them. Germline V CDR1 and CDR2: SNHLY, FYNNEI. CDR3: CASRRLVSGFAEQYF. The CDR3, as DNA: TGTGCCAGCAGACGACTAGTCTCGGGGTTCGCCGAGCAGTACTTC.

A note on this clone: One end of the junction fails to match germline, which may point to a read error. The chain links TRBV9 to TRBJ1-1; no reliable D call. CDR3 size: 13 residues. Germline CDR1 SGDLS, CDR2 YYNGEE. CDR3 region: CANSVVQNTEAFF. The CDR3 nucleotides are TGTGCCAACAGCGTAGTCCAGAACACTGAAGCTTTCTTT.

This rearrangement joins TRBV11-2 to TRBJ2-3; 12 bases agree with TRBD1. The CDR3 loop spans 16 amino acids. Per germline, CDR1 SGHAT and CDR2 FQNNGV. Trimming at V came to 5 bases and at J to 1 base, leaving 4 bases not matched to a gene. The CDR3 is CASSQGQGARTDTQYF. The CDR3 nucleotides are TGTGCCAGCAGCCAGGGACAGGGGGCCCGCACAGATACGCAGTATTTT.